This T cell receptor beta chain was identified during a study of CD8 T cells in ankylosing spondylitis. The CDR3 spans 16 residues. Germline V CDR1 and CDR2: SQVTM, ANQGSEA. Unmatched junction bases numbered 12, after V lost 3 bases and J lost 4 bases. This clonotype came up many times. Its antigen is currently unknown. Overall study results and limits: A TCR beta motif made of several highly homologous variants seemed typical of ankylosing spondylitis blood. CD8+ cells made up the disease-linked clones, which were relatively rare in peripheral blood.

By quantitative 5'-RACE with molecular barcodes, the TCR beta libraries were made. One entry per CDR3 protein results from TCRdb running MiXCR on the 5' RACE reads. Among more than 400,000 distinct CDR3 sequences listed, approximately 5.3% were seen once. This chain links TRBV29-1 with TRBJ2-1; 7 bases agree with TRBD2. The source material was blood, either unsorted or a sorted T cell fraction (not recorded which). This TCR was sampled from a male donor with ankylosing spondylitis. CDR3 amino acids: CSVEERGGGSYNEQFF. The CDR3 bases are TGCAGCGTTGAGGAGAGAGGCGGGGGTTCTTACAATGAGCAGTTCTTC.